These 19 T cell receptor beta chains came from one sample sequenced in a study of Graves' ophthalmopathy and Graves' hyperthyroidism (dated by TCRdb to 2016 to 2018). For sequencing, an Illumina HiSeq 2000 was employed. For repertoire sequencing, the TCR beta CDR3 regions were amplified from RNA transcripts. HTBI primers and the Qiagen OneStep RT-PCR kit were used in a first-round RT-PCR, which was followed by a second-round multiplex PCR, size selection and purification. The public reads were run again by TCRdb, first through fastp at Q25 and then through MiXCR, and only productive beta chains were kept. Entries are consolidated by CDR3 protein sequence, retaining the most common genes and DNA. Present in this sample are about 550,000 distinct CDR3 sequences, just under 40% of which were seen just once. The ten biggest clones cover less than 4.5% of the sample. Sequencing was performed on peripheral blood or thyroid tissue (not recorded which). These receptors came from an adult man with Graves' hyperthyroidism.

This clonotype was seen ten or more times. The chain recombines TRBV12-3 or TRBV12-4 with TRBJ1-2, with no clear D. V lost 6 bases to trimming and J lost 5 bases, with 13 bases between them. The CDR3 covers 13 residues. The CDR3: CASRPDVGYGYTF. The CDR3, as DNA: TGTGCCAGCAGACCGGACGTTGGGTATGGCTACACCTTC.

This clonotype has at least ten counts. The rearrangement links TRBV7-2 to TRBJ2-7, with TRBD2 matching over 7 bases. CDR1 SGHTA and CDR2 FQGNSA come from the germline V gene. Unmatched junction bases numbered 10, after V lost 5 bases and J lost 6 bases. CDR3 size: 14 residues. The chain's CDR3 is CASSPRGRLGEQYF. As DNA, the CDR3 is TGTGCCAGCAGCCCGCGGGGGAGGCTCGGCGAGCAGTACTTC.

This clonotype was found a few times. CDR3 protein: CSARGAVRGIDYGYTF. In nucleotides, the CDR3 is TGCAGTGCTAGAGGGGCCGTTCGGGGAATCGACTATGGCTACACCTTC. The rearrangement links TRBV20-1 to TRBJ1-2; D remains ambiguous. Trimming shortened V by 1 base and J by 3 bases, and 18 bases separated the two germline ends. Germline assignment: CDR1 DFQATT and CDR2 SNEGSKA (reference sequence). The CDR3 has 16 amino acids.

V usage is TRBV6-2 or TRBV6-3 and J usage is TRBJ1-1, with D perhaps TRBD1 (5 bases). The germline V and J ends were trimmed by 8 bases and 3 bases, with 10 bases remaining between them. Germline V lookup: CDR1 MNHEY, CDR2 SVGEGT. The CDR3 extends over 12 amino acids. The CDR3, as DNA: TGTGCCAGCGCCGAGGGGCACACTGAAGCTTTCTTT. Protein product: CASAEGHTEAFF.

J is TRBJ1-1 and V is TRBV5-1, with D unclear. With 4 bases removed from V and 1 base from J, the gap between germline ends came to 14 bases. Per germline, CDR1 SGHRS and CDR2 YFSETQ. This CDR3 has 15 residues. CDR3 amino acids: CASSPIVGKNTEAFF. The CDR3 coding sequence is TGCGCCAGCAGCCCCATCGTAGGCAAGAACACTGAAGCTTTCTTT.

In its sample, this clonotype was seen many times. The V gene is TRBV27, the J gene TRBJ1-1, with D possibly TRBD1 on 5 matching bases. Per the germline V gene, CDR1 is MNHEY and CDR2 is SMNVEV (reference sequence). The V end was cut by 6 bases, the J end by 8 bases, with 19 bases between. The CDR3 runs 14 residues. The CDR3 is CASSPGQRVSEAFF. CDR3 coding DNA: TGTGCCAGCAGCCCAGGGCAACGAGTATCCGAAGCTTTCTTT.

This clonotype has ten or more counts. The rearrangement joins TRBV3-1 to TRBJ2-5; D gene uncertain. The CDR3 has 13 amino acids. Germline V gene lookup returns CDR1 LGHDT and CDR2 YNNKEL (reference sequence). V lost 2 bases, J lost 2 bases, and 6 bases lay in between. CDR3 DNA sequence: TGTGCCAGCAGCCAAATGCGACAAGAGACCCAGTACTTC. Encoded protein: CASSQMRQETQYF.

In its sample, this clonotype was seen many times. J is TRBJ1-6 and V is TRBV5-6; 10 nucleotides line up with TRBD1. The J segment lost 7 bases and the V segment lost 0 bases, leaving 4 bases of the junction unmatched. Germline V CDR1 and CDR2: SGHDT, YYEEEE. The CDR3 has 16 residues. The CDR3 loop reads CASSLEGTGVNSPLHF. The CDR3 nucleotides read TGTGCCAGCAGCTTGGAGGGGACAGGGGTCAATTCACCCCTCCACTTT. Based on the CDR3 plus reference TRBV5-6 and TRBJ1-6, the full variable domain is DAGVTQSPTHLIKTRGQQVTLRCSPKSGHDTVSWYQQALGQGPQFIFQYYEEEERQRGNFPDRFSGHQFPNYSSELNVNALLLGDSALYLCASSLEGTGVNSPLHFGNGTRLTVT.

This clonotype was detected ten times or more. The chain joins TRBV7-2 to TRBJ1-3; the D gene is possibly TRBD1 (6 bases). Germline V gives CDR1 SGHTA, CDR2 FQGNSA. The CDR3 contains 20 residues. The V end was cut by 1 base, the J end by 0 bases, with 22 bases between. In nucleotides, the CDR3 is TGTGCCAGCAGCTTAGTCCCCGCCGTTAGCGAGGGGGACTCTGGAAACACCATATATTTT. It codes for CASSLVPAVSEGDSGNTIYF. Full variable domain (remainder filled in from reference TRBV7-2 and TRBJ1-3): GAGVSQSPSNKVTEKGKDVELRCDPISGHTALYWYRQSLGQGLEFLIYFQGNSAPDKSGLPSDRFSAERTGGSVSTLTIQRTQQEDSAVYLCASSLVPAVSEGDSGNTIYFGEGSWLTVV.

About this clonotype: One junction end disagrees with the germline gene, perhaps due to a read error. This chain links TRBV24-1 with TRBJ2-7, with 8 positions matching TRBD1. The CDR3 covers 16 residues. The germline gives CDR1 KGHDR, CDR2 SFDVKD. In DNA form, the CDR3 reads TGTGCCAGCAGTTTGCGCCCCAGCGGACAGGGTTACGAGCAGTACTTC. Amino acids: CASSLRPSGQGYEQYF.

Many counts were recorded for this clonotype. The chain's CDR3 is CASSITQGDNEKLFF. The CDR3 coding sequence is TGTGCCAGTAGTATCACACAGGGTGATAATGAAAAACTGTTTTTT. The V call is TRBV19, the J call TRBJ1-4, with a weak D call TRBD1 (6 bases). The CDR3 loop spans 15 amino acids. Trimming removed 3 bases at V and 4 bases at J, with 12 bases between. CDR1 is LNHDA and CDR2 is SQIVND in the germline V gene (reference sequence).

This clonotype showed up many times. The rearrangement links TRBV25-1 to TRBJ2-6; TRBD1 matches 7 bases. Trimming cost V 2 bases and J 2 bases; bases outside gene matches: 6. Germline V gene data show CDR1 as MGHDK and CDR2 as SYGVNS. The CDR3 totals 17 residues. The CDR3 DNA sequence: TGTGCCAGCAGTGAACCGTTACAGGGGACTGGGGCCAACGTCCTGACTTTC. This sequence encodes CASSEPLQGTGANVLTF. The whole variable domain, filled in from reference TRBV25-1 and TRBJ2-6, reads EADIYQTPRYLVIGTGKKITLECSQTMGHDKMYWYQQDPGMELHLIHYSYGVNSTEKGDLSSESTVSRIRTEHFPLTLESARPSHTSQYLCASSEPLQGTGANVLTFGAGSRLTVL.

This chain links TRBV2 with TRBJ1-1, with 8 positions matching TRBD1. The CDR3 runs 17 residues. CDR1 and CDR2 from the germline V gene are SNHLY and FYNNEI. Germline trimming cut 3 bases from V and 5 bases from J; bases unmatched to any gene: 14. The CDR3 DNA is TGTGCCAGCAGTGACCCTCCGCTGGGCAGGGGGCGAACTGAAGCTTTCTTT. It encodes CASSDPPLGRGRTEAFF.

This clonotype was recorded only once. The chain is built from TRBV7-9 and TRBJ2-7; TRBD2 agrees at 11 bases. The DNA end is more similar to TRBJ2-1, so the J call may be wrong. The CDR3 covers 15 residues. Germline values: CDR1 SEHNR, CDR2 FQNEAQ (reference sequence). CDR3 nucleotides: TGTGCCAGCAGCCCCTTAGCGGGAGGGGGGAATGAGCAGTTCTTC. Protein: CASSPLAGGGNEQFF.

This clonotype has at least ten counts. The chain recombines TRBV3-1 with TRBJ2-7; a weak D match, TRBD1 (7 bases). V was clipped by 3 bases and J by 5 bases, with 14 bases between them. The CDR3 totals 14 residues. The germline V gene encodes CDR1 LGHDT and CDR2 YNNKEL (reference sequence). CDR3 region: CASSHGRGADEQYF. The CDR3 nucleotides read TGTGCCAGCAGCCATGGCAGGGGGGCCGACGAGCAGTACTTC.

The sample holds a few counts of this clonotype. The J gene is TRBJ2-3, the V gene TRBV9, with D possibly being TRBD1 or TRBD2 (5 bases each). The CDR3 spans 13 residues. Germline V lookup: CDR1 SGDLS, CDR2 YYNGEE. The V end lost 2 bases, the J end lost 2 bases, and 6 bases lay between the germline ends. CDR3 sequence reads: CASSVGTTDTQYF. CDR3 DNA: TGTGCCAGCAGCGTTGGGACCACAGATACGCAGTATTTT.

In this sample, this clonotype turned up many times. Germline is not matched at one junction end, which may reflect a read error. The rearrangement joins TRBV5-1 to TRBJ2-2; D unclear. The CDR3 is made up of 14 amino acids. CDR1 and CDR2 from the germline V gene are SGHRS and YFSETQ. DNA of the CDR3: TGTGCCAGCAGCTTAGACCGGGACACCGGGGAGCTGTTTTTT. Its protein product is CASSLDRDTGELFF.

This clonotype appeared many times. The CDR3 nucleotides are TGTGCCAGCAGCTCCGTGGTAGCGGGGCCTTCGGAGACCCAGTACTTC. Translated: CASSSVVAGPSETQYF. The V and J genes are TRBV7-6 and TRBJ2-5; TRBD2 matches 8 bases. The CDR3 runs 16 residues. V dropped 4 bases and J dropped 5; count of bases not matched to a gene: 12. Germline CDR1 SGHVS, CDR2 FNYEAQ.

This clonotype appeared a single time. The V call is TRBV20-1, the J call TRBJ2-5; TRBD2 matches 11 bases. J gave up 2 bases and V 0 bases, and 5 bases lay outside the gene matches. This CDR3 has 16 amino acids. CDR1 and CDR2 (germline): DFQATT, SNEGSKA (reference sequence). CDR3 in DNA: TGCAGTGCTAGAGATCCGACTAGCGGGGTGCAAGAGACCCAGTACTTC. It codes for CSARDPTSGVQETQYF.